This entry describes one TCR beta chain. Its target is unknown. In the PCR, 60 Vbeta and 13 Jbeta primers were used. Method: immunoSEQ multiplex PCR; TCRdb's copy keeps in-frame clones and lacks some. This sample has about 110,000 clones, with approximately 80% found just once. These data belong to a study of cytomegalovirus exposure and HLA in healthy donors. General study results and limits: Likely technical artifact: a cluster of highly shared sequence variants.

Per germline, CDR1 ENHRY and CDR2 SYGVKD. The CDR3 covers 15 residues. The trim removed 8 bases at V and 3 bases at J, leaving 12 bases unmatched. Sequencing was performed on PBMCs. This TCR was recovered from a woman aged 18-35 years in good health and CMV-seropositive. This chain links TRBV10-3 with TRBJ2-5; 7 bases are a match to TRBD2. CDR3 in DNA: TGTGCCATCCGGGACTGGGGGGGTGAGGAAGAGACCCAGTACTTC. Its protein is CAIRDWGGEEETQYF.